A selection of T cell receptor beta chains follows, all from one sample in a study of control samples from healthy donors and cancer patients. Libraries were prepared by immunoSEQ multiplex PCR; TCRdb keeps only in-frame clonotypes and omits some of them. The data contain around 30,000 clones, approximately 94% of them seen just once; the ten biggest clones take up approximately 6.6%. Sequencing input: blood. The origin of the receptors is a man aged 60 to 75 in good health. CDR3s include the opening cysteine and the closing phenylalanine or tryptophan. D genes are given only for firm matches. Clone size is not always given. Where it is, it says once, few, many or a class for expanded clones.

>NA|TRBV6-2/TRBV6-3|TRBJ1-5|few
CASSSGGAGRPQHF
TGTGCCAGCAGTTCCGGGGGGGCCGGCCGGCCCCAGCATTTT
>NA|TRBV7-9|TRBJ1-1|NA
CASSSSWEGRTEAFF
TGTGCCAGCAGTAGTTCGTGGGAGGGGAGGACTGAAGCTTTCTTT
>TRBD2|TRBV28|TRBJ2-2|NA
CASTAAGGPNTGELFF
TGTGCCAGCACGGCGGCGGGGGGGCCGAACACCGGGGAGCTGTTTTTT
>NA|TRBV6-4|TRBJ2-3|NA
CASSVGEADTQYF
TGTGCCAGCAGTGTTGGAGAAGCAGATACGCAGTATTTT
>TRBD2|TRBV7-9|TRBJ2-3|NA
CASSLRAAGAPHTQYF
TGTGCCAGCAGCCTAAGAGCAGCGGGGGCCCCTCATACGCAGTATTTT
>NA|TRBV4-3|TRBJ2-2|NA
CASSLRVRTGELFF
TGCGCCAGCAGCCTAAGAGTCCGCACCGGGGAGCTGTTTTTT
>NA|TRBV6-5|TRBJ1-2|NA
CASSPGAGGYYGYTF
TGTGCCAGCAGCCCCGGCGCAGGAGGTTACTATGGCTACACCTTC
>NA|TRBV18|TRBJ2-5|NA
CASSTGLSSETQYF
TGTGCCAGCTCAACAGGACTAAGCAGCGAGACCCAGTACTTC
>NA|TRBV6-6|TRBJ1-1|NA
CASSYLATNTEAFF
TGTGCCAGCAGTTATTTAGCGACGAACACTGAAGCTTTCTTT
>TRBD1|TRBV6-5|TRBJ1-2|NA
CASSRDSTDGYTF
TGTGCCAGCAGTAGGGACAGTACGGATGGCTACACCTTC
>NA|TRBV27|TRBJ1-1|NA
CASSLSGGLPTEAFF
TGTGCCAGCAGTTTATCAGGGGGGCTCCCAACTGAAGCTTTCTTT
>NA|TRBV18|TRBJ2-7|once
CASSPNTGFGEQYF
TGTGCCAGCTCACCAAATACAGGATTCGGCGAGCAGTACTTC
>NA|TRBV5-6|TRBJ2-6|NA
CASSFKGGNVLTF
TGTGCCAGCAGCTTTAAGGGGGGAAACGTCCTGACTTTC
>NA|TRBV15|TRBJ1-2|NA
CATSLPQGYGYTF
TGTGCCACCAGCCTCCCTCAAGGCTATGGCTACACCTTC
>NA|TRBV3-1/TRBV3-2|TRBJ1-4|NA
CASTRSWVAGEKLFF
TGTGCCAGCACACGAAGCTGGGTGGCGGGTGAAAAACTGTTTTTT
>NA|TRBV5-5|TRBJ2-2|NA
CASSYGGANTGELFF
TGTGCCAGCAGCTACGGAGGCGCGAACACCGGGGAGCTGTTTTTT
>TRBD1|TRBV25-1|TRBJ1-2|NA
CASRQTGTGSGYTF
TGTGCCAGCAGACAAACTGGGACAGGGAGTGGCTACACCTTC
>TRBD1|TRBV30|TRBJ1-3|NA
CAWDRDRARRGGNTIYF
TGTGCCTGGGACCGGGACAGGGCCCGGAGAGGAGGAAACACCATATATTTT
>TRBD2|TRBV7-8|TRBJ2-1|NA
CASSLALGGGGPNEQFF
TGTGCCAGCAGCTTAGCCCTCGGCGGGGGGGGCCCGAATGAGCAGTTCTTC
>NA|TRBV6-6|TRBJ2-5|NA
CASSFTGETQYF
TGTGCCAGCAGTTTCACCGGAGAGACCCAGTACTTC
>NA|TRBV7-8|TRBJ1-4|NA
CASSFRAGVEKLFF
TGTGCCAGCAGCTTCAGGGCAGGAGTCGAAAAACTGTTTTTT
>TRBD1|TRBV10-3|TRBJ1-3|NA
CAISEGTGDSSGNTIYF
TGTGCCATCAGTGAGGGGACAGGAGATTCATCTGGAAACACCATATATTTT
>NA|TRBV10-3|TRBJ1-1|NA
CAISPRGGNTEAFF
TGTGCCATCAGCCCCCGTGGGGGCAACACTGAAGCTTTCTTT
>TRBD2|TRBV11-2|TRBJ2-7|NA
CASSPGLAGGQAYEQYF
TGTGCCAGCAGCCCGGGACTAGCGGGGGGCCAAGCCTACGAGCAGTACTTC
>NA|TRBV6-5|TRBJ1-6|once
CASSYQASGGSPLHF
TGTGCCAGCAGTTACCAGGCCTCCGGCGGTTCACCCCTCCACTTT
>NA|TRBV16|TRBJ1-3|NA
CASSQSPAGAGNTIYF
TGTGCCAGCAGCCAATCTCCGGCAGGGGCTGGAAACACCATATATTTT
>TRBD2|TRBV30|TRBJ2-1|NA
CAWSLESGGPSEQFF
TGTGCCTGGAGCCTGGAGAGCGGGGGGCCAAGTGAGCAGTTCTTC
>NA|TRBV7-2|TRBJ2-7|NA
CASSLSVMSGRSYEQYF
TGTGCCAGCAGCTTATCCGTGATGTCAGGGCGAAGCTACGAGCAGTACTTC
>TRBD1|TRBV5-1|TRBJ2-7|NA
CASSRRVTGGDEQYF
TGCGCCAGCAGCCGACGGGTGACAGGGGGGGACGAGCAGTACTTC
>NA|TRBV6-2/TRBV6-3|TRBJ1-5|NA
CASSPLLDSRNQPQHF
TGTGCCAGCAGCCCTCTGTTGGACAGCAGGAATCAGCCCCAGCATTTT
>NA|TRBV10-3|TRBJ2-3|NA
CAISERGEDTQYF
TGTGCCATCAGTGAAAGAGGCGAAGATACGCAGTATTTT
>NA|TRBV7-2|TRBJ2-4|NA
CASSLTWNTAKNIQYF
TGTGCCAGCAGCTTAACATGGAATACAGCCAAAAACATTCAGTACTTC
>NA|TRBV6-5|TRBJ2-2|NA
CALKGEITGELFF
TGTGCCCTAAAAGGGGAAATCACCGGGGAGCTGTTTTTT
>NA|TRBV29-1|TRBJ1-5|NA
CSVGTLNQPQHF
TGCAGCGTCGGGACCTTAAATCAGCCCCAGCATTTT
>NA|TRBV6-5|TRBJ1-2|NA
CASRDGASGYTF
TGTGCCAGCAGAGACGGTGCTTCAGGCTACACCTTC
>NA|TRBV3-1/TRBV3-2|TRBJ2-2|NA
CASSQDRYTGELFF
TGTGCCAGCAGCCAAGATAGGTACACCGGGGAGCTGTTTTTT
>TRBD1|TRBV6-6|TRBJ1-1|NA
CASSYSGQGAEAFF
TGTGCCAGCAGTTACTCTGGACAGGGCGCAGAAGCTTTCTTT
>NA|TRBV7-2|TRBJ1-1|NA
CASSLGVWGRANTEAFF
TGTGCCAGCAGCTTAGGGGTGTGGGGCAGGGCCAACACTGAAGCTTTCTTT
>TRBD2|TRBV18|TRBJ2-4|NA
CASSPQGAGGLNSIQYF
TGTGCCAGCTCACCACAGGGAGCGGGGGGCCTAAACAGCATTCAGTACTTC
>NA|TRBV5-1|TRBJ1-6|NA
CASSLDLGGNSPLHF
TGCGCCAGCAGCTTGGACTTGGGGGGGAATTCACCCCTCCACTTT
>NA|TRBV28|TRBJ2-7|NA
CASSLMAVGDEQYF
TGTGCCAGCAGTTTAATGGCGGTGGGAGACGAGCAGTACTTC
>NA|TRBV11-1|TRBJ1-4|NA
CASSGGVNEKLFF
TGTGCCAGCAGCGGAGGAGTTAATGAAAAACTGTTTTTT